The 8 T cell receptor beta chains given below trace back to one sample, sequenced in a study of identical twins. MiXCR, applied by TCRdb to the 5' RACE reads, yields one record per CDR3 protein. The table has around 250,000 distinct CDR3 sequences, roughly 8.7% seen once. This same sample was also part of a study on yellow fever vaccine responses in identical twins.

Sequenced material: CD8+ T cells sorted from blood. The receptors were gathered from a woman between 18 and 30 years old in good health.

Only a few counts were recorded for this clonotype. The chain is built from TRBV7-9 and TRBJ2-5; 10 positions match TRBD2. Germline lookup yields CDR1 SEHNR and CDR2 FQNEAQ (reference sequence). Trimming removed 7 bases from V and 2 bases from J; junction bases left unmatched: 10. CDR3 size: 16 residues. The CDR3 loop is CASNSAGGPGQETQYF. The CDR3 bases are TGTGCCAGCAATTCAGCGGGAGGGCCCGGGCAAGAGACCCAGTACTTC.

A few counts support this clonotype. The rearrangement uses TRBV12-3 or TRBV12-4 and TRBJ2-2; 7 positions match TRBD1. This CDR3 region has 19 residues. V lost 1 base and J lost 4; bases outside the gene matches: 15. CDR3 residues: CASSLVYRDSPRGTGELFF. In nucleotides, the CDR3 is TGTGCCAGCAGTTTAGTGTACCGGGACAGCCCACGGGGCACCGGGGAGCTGTTTTTT.

At least ten counts were recorded for this clonotype. This chain joins TRBV29-1 and TRBJ2-1; 8 bases are shared with TRBD1. This CDR3 has 14 residues. CDR1 is SQVTM and CDR2 is ANQGSEA in the germline V gene. Unmatched junction bases numbered 8, after V lost 3 bases and J lost 7 bases. The CDR3 loop reads CSVETSGTGNEQFF. CDR3 DNA sequence: TGCAGCGTTGAGACTTCCGGGACAGGTAATGAGCAGTTCTTC.

This clonotype was detected a few times. The chain carries TRBV15 and TRBJ2-3; no clear D. The CDR3 sequence is 16 residues long. Germline-derived CDR1 and CDR2 are LNHNV and YYDKDF (reference sequence). V gave up 0 bases and J gave up 0 bases, with 10 bases separating them. Here the CDR3 DNA reads TGTGCCACCAGCAGAGAGAGTTTCACTAGCACAGATACGCAGTATTTT. Translation gives CATSRESFTSTDTQYF.

This clonotype was observed a handful of times. The V gene is TRBV4-1, the J gene TRBJ2-5, with a tentative D call TRBD2 (5 bases). The V gene lost 0 bases and the J gene lost 0 bases, with 11 bases spanning the gap. The CDR3 is made up of 16 amino acids. Germline V lookup: CDR1 MGHRA, CDR2 YSYEKL. The CDR3 bases are TGCGCCAGCAGCCAAGAAGGGAGCTACTACCAAGAGACCCAGTACTTC. This translates into CASSQEGSYYQETQYF.

The chain has TRBV3-1 and TRBJ1-2; 7 nucleotides align to TRBD1. This CDR3 is 13 amino acids long. Losses at the gene ends were 0 bases for V and 8 bases for J; bases not matched to a gene: 3. Germline CDR1 reads LGHDT; CDR2 reads YNNKEL (reference sequence). The CDR3 here is CASSQDDRDGYTF. CDR3 DNA: TGTGCCAGCAGCCAAGATGACAGGGACGGCTACACCTTC.

This clonotype was observed a handful of times. The chain carries TRBV6-1 and TRBJ2-2, with D perhaps TRBD2 (6 bases). V shed 5 bases and J shed 1 base, with 14 bases lying between them. There are 16 residues in the CDR3. Germline CDR1 is MNHNS and CDR2 is SASEGT. The DNA of the CDR3 is TGTGCCAGCAGTCCAATGGGGGAGGAGAACACCGGGGAGCTGTTTTTT. Translated, it gives CASSPMGEENTGELFF.

This clonotype showed up just a few times. The chain combines TRBV6-1 with TRBJ2-5; possibly TRBD2 for D (7 bases). The CDR3 sequence is 13 residues long. The germline CDR1 and CDR2 sequences are MNHNS and SASEGT. V lost 5 bases and J 3 bases, leaving 10 bases between the germline ends. The CDR3 loop reads CASSRGGEETQYF. CDR3 nucleotides: TGTGCCAGCAGTAGGGGGGGGGAAGAGACCCAGTACTTC.